This TCR beta chain is drawn from a study of T cells in Graves' hyperthyroidism and ophthalmopathy. About the research overall: Staff took peripheral blood when the initial diagnosis was made, before any treatment began. Regarding the study as a whole: Stable hyperthyroidism was separated from ophthalmopathy by a model based on 13 V-J features. Most clonotypes that expanded in the thyroid above 0.001 also showed up in blood.

V was shortened by 4 bases and J by 3 bases, with 7 bases between the two germline ends. Germline loops: CDR1 SGHAT, CDR2 FQNNGV. CDR3 length equals 14 residues. Stable Graves' hyperthyroidism denoted no ophthalmopathy progression over 18 months. The source material, RNA transcripts, was used to amplify TCR beta CDR3 regions. HTBI primers were used for first-round RT-PCR of the TCR CDR3. Each CDR3 protein is one row after TCRdb ran MiXCR on the multiplex PCR reads. Here the sample spans roughly 180,000 distinct CDR3 sequences, approximately 15% being singletons. This clonotype was observed at least ten times. Its antigen is currently unknown.

This sequence joins TRBV11-2 and TRBJ1-6; D uncertain. Sequencing was done on a sample of blood. The sequence was collected from a woman between 50 and 59 years old with Graves' hyperthyroidism. This CDR3 reads CASSSRGYNSPLHF. The CDR3, as DNA: TGTGCCAGCAGCTCCCGGGGCTATAATTCACCCCTCCACTTT.